These 8 T cell receptor beta chains were sequenced from one sample in a study of multiple sclerosis patients with progressive multifocal leukoencephalopathy. This table comes from immunoSEQ multiplex PCR, and its TCRdb copy is limited to in-frame clones, with some not included. This table has tens of thousands of clones, about 92% appearing once. The time point denotes: before natalizumab initiation. The source material was PBMCs. These receptors were taken from a man aged 25 to 40 with multiple sclerosis.

This clone has only a few counts. The genes are TRBV27 and TRBJ2-6; D not certain. CDR1 and CDR2 from the germline V gene are MNHEY and SMNVEV (reference sequence). The CDR3 runs 16 residues. Trimming stripped 0 bases from V and 0 bases from J, with 6 bases between. In DNA form, the CDR3 reads TGTGCCAGCAGTTTATCGAGACCCTCTGGGGCCAACGTCCTGACTTTC. This encodes CASSLSRPSGANVLTF.

The rearrangement joins TRBV7-9 to TRBJ2-3; D assignment may be TRBD1 or TRBD2 (5 bases each). This CDR3 has 14 amino acids. Trimming removed 5 bases at V and 2 bases at J, with 11 bases between. CDR1 SEHNR and CDR2 FQNEAQ come from the germline V gene (reference sequence). CDR3 amino acids: CASSRVGATDTQYF. DNA for the CDR3: TGTGCCAGCAGCCGCGTCGGGGCCACAGATACGCAGTATTTT.

This clone was detected only once. The gene calls are TRBV11-2 and TRBJ1-1; D possibly corresponds to TRBD1 (5 bases). CDR1 is SGHAT and CDR2 is FQNNGV in the germline V gene. This CDR3 is 12 amino acids long. V shed 6 bases and J shed 11 bases, with 16 bases lying between them. DNA for the CDR3: TGTGCCAGCAGGTCCGGGGGGGTGATGGCTTTCTTT. As protein: CASRSGGVMAFF.

The rearrangement uses TRBV4-3 and TRBJ1-1, with a possible D match to TRBD1 (5 bases). Per the germline V gene, CDR1 is LGHNA and CDR2 is YSLEER. CDR3 size: 15 residues. Between the trimmed V and J ends, which lost 0 bases and 0 bases, there was a span of 8 bases. The CDR3 DNA is TGCGCCAGCAGCCAAGAGGGCAGGGTGAACACTGAAGCTTTCTTT. Translation: CASSQEGRVNTEAFF.

J is TRBJ1-2 and V is TRBV7-9, with D tentatively TRBD1 (6 bases). The CDR3 covers 16 residues. V was trimmed by 1 base and J by 3 bases, leaving 15 bases between them. The germline gives CDR1 SEHNR, CDR2 FQNEAQ (reference sequence). CDR3 residues: CASSLGVDRTYYGYTF. CDR3 nucleotides: TGTGCCAGCAGCTTAGGGGTTGACAGGACCTACTATGGCTACACCTTC. The full variable domain, completed using reference TRBV7-9 and TRBJ1-2, is DTGVSQNPRHKITKRGQNVTFRCDPISEHNRLYWYRQTLGQGPEFLTYFQNEAQLEKSRLLSDRFSAERPKGSFSTLEIQRTEQGDSAMYLCASSLGVDRTYYGYTFGSGTRLTVV.

This rearrangement joins TRBV21-1 to TRBJ2-7; TRBD2, the table's D call, was not compared with the DNA. TRBV21-1 is reported as a pseudogene. CDR3 length equals 17 residues. CDR3 region: CASSRRVRESSTAEQYV. In DNA, the CDR3 is TGTGCCAGCAGCAGGAGGGTCAGGGAGTCCTCAACAGCCGAGCAGTACGTC.

The chain carries TRBV19 and TRBJ1-5; perhaps TRBD1 as D (5 bases). V was cut by 6 bases and J by 2 bases, with 14 bases left in between. CDR3 length: 15 amino acids. CDR1 and CDR2 from the germline V gene are LNHDA and SQIVND (reference sequence). CDR3: CASRKVREGNQPQHF. The CDR3 region has the DNA TGTGCCAGTAGGAAAGTCAGGGAAGGCAATCAGCCCCAGCATTTT.

Worth noting for this clone: This same CDR3 is encoded by further DNA sequences in the sample. The chain couples TRBV4-1 to TRBJ1-5; D is undetermined. V lost 1 base and J 2 bases, leaving 6 bases between the germline ends. This CDR3 spans 14 amino acids. Germline V CDR1 and CDR2: MGHRA, YSYEKL. CDR3 protein: CASSQGWGNQPQHF. DNA for the CDR3: TGCGCCAGCAGCCAAGGGTGGGGCAATCAGCCCCAGCATTTT.